This TCR beta chain was profiled in a study of blood T cell repertoires in COVID-19. As for the study in general: The United States, Italy and Spain provided the acute and convalescent COVID-19 samples. In each case, the material was cDNA or gDNA derived from T cells, B-cell-depleted T cells, or PBMCs.

This CDR3 region has 15 residues. Looked up from germline, CDR1 is ENHRY and CDR2 is SYGVKD. Trimming took 7 bases from V and 6 from J; bases not matched to a gene: 14. In the study's own analysis: Amplification with reference gene primers provided the estimates of nucleated cell counts. Some clones are missing from TCRdb's copy, which holds only in-frame ones; the method was immunoSEQ multiplex PCR. V, J and clone size are taken as reported in that table, and D and trimming were inferred from the DNA itself. The top ten hold roughly 20% of the sample, which has around 150,000 clones, about 88% seen once.

Specimen: peripheral blood. This TCR was recovered from a woman older than 75 with acute or convalescent COVID-19. The gene calls are TRBV10-3 and TRBJ1-2; 7 bases are a match to TRBD1. The chain's CDR3 is CAINTNIRTGDGYTF. CDR3 DNA sequence: TGTGCCATCAACACAAACATAAGGACAGGCGATGGCTACACCTTC.